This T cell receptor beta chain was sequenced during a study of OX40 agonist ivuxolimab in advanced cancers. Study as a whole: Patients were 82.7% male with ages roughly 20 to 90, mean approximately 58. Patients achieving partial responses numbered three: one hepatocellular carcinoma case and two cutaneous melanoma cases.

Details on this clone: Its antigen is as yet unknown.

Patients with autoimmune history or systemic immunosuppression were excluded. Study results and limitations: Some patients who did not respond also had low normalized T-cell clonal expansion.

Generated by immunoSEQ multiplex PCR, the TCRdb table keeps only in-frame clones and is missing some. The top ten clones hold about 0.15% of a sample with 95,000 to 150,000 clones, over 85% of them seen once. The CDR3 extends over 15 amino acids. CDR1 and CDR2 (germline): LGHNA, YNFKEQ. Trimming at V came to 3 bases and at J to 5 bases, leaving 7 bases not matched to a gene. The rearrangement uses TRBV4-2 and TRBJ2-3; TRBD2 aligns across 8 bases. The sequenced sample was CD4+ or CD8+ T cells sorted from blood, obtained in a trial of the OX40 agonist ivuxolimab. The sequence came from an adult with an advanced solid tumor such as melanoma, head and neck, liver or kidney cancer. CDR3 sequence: CASSQRAGEKDTQYF. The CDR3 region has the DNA TGTGCCAGCAGCCAGCGAGCGGGAGAGAAAGATACGCAGTATTTT.